Reported below is one TCR beta chain. The germline gives CDR1 MDHEN, CDR2 SYDVKM. This CDR3 comprises 15 residues. J gave up 7 bases and V 7 bases, and 14 bases lay outside the gene matches. The record originates from a study of OX40 agonist ivuxolimab in advanced cancers. Study in general: With ivuxolimab, an agonistic anti-OX40 (CD134) antibody, patients were treated. With a range of about 23 to 85, age averaged approximately 54 years, and more than 75% were male.

Produced via immunoSEQ multiplex PCR; TCRdb's table is partial and in-frame only. This table holds about 100,000 clones, under 95% found once. Patients with autoimmune history or systemic immunosuppression were excluded. The material sequenced was CD4+ or CD8+ T cells sorted from blood, taken in a trial of the OX40 agonist ivuxolimab. The chain is built from TRBV28 and TRBJ1-2; 8 bases align to TRBD1. The sequence was collected from an adult with an advanced solid tumor such as melanoma, head and neck, liver or kidney cancer. The CDR3 region is CASTGTGSILGGYTF. The CDR3 bases are TGTGCCAGCACCGGGACAGGATCTATATTAGGTGGCTACACCTTC.